This section outlines one T cell receptor beta chain sequence together with its context. The germline V gene has CDR1 SGHRS and CDR2 YFSETQ. The CDR3 is 14 amino acids. V lost 1 base, J lost 4 bases, and 11 bases lay in between. This record belongs to a study of blood T cell repertoires in COVID-19. Only in-frame clones appear in the TCRdb table, and some are missing; sequencing was by immunoSEQ multiplex PCR. The data show under 450,000 clones, around 91% seen once. This chain joins TRBV5-1 and TRBJ1-1; D not resolved. Sequencing was done on a sample of peripheral blood. The origin of this receptor is a woman aged 40 to 49 with COVID-19, enrolled during active disease. CDR3 bases: TGCGCCAGCAGCTTGTTTCGGGGTACCACTGAAGCTTTCTTT. Encoded protein: CASSLFRGTTEAFF.